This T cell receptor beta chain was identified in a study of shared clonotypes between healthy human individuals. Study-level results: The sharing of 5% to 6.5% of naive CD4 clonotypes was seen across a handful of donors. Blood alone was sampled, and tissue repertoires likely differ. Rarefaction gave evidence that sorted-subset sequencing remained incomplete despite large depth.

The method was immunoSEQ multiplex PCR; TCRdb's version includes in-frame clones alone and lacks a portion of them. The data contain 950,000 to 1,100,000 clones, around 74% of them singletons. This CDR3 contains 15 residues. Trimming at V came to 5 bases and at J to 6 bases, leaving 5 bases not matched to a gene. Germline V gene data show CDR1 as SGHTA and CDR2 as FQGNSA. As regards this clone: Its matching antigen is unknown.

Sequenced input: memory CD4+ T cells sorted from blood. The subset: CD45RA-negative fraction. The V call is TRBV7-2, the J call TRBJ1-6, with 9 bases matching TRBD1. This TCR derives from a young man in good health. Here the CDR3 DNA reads TGTGCCAGCAGCACAAGACAGGGGGTTAATTCACCCCTCCACTTT. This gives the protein CASSTRQGVNSPLHF.